The present entry profiles one T cell receptor beta chain with its context. The data originate from a study of blood T cell repertoires in COVID-19. The germline CDR1 and CDR2 sequences are SGHVS and FQNEAQ. The CDR3 is made up of 15 amino acids. V dropped 5 bases and J dropped 2 bases, with 15 bases sitting between them. Per the study methods: Nucleated cell counts were estimated from reference gene primer amplification. Assay used: immunoSEQ multiplex PCR; TCRdb lists only in-frame clones, some missing. That table furnishes V, J and clone size, whereas the DNA furnished D and trimming. This sample has about 130,000 clones, with under 85% found just once.

The sequencing input was PBMCs or T cells enriched from blood (not recorded which). The chain is built from TRBV7-8 and TRBJ2-5; D is unresolved. The receptor was isolated from a man under 40 who had recovered from COVID-19. The CDR3 loop reads CASSDQRQKQETQYF. Here the CDR3 DNA reads TGTGCCAGCAGCGACCAGAGGCAGAAACAAGAGACCCAGTACTTC.